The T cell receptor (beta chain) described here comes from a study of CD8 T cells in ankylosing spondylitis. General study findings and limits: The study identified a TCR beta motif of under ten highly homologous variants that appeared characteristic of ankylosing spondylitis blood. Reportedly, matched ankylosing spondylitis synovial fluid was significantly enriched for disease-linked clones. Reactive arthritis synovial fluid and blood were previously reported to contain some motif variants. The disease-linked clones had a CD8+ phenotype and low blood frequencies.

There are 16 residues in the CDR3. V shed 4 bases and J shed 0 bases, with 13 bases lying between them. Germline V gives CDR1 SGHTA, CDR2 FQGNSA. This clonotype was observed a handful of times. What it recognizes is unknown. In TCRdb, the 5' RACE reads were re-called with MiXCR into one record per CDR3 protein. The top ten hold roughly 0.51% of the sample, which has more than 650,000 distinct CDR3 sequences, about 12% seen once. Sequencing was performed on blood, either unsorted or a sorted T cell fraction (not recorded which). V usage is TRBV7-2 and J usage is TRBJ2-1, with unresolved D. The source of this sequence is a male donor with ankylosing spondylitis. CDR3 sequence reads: CASSSAPRSSYNEQFF. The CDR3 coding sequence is TGTGCCAGCAGCTCCGCCCCGCGGTCCTCCTACAATGAGCAGTTCTTC.